The present T cell receptor beta chain was sequenced within a study of shared clonotypes between healthy human individuals. Using immunoSEQ multiplex PCR, the repertoire was profiled, and TCRdb retains in-frame clones only, with some absent. Of 2 million to 2.5 million clones detected, just over 90% appear once; the ten largest clones hold about 0.39%. Trimming at V came to 7 bases and at J to 8 bases, leaving 10 bases not matched to a gene. This CDR3 spans 14 amino acids. Germline CDR1 and CDR2: MNHNY and SVGAGI (reference sequence). This chain links TRBV6-6 with TRBJ1-4; TRBD1 matches at 7 bases. The source of this sequence is a man aged 18-30 years in good health. Some clones in this sample may be carry-over from other donors' samples. Sequenced material: naive CD4+ T cells from PBMCs. This sample's subset: CD45RA+ positively selected. CDR3 in DNA: TGTGCCAGCACCGAGGGGGCGGCACGGGAAAAACTGTTTTTT. It codes for CASTEGAAREKLFF.